What follows are 21 T cell receptor beta chains derived from one specimen sequenced in a study of blood T cell repertoires in COVID-19 (dated by TCRdb to the early 2020s). Library generation was performed with the immunoSEQ multiplex PCR assay. TCRdb provides this immuneACCESS table in a form limited to in-frame rearrangements. Some clones are lacking; in checked studies, under half of them reflect an unresolved V gene, and why the rest are absent is not known. The sample table records 150,000 to 250,000 clones; roughly 77% of these occur just once. The ten largest account for roughly 5.7% of the sample. Material for sequencing was peripheral blood. These receptors originate from a woman between 40 and 50 years old with COVID-19, enrolled during active disease.

This sequence joins TRBV5-8 and TRBJ1-2; a weak D match, TRBD1 (6 bases). CDR3 length equals 15 residues. Germline CDR1 SGHTS, CDR2 YDEGEE. Between the trimmed V and J ends, which lost 1 base and 4 bases, there was a span of 14 bases. The CDR3, as DNA: TGTGCCAGCAGCTTGCAGGGGTGGGTTATCTATGGCTACACCTTC. Encoded protein: CASSLQGWVIYGYTF.

This CDR3 reads CASSQAQGGGTETQYF. The CDR3, as DNA: TGCGCCAGCAGCCAAGCACAGGGTGGGGGTACAGAGACCCAGTACTTC. This sequence joins TRBV4-1 and TRBJ2-5; D may be TRBD1 (6 bases). V shed 1 base and J shed 4 bases, with 16 bases lying between them. CDR3 length: 16 amino acids. Germline CDR1 reads MGHRA; CDR2 reads YSYEKL.

This clone was seen only a few times. The V and J genes are TRBV6-4 and TRBJ1-2; D might be TRBD1 (5 bases). The CDR3 loop spans 15 amino acids. The V end lost 8 bases, the J end lost 1 base, and 17 bases lay between the germline ends. Per germline, CDR1 MRHNA and CDR2 SNTAGT. CDR3 protein: CASAIDRLNNYGYTF. The CDR3 DNA reads TGTGCCAGCGCTATTGACAGACTTAATAACTATGGCTACACCTTC.

This clone came up once. The V and J genes are TRBV6-5 and TRBJ1-6; possibly TRBD1 for D (6 bases). V was shortened by 6 bases and J by 5 bases, with 14 bases between the two germline ends. This CDR3 has 15 residues. Germline values: CDR1 MNHEY, CDR2 SVGAGI. Here the CDR3 reads CASSFTRTDNSPLHF. In DNA form, the CDR3 reads TGTGCCAGCAGCTTTACCCGGACAGATAATTCACCCCTCCACTTT.

V usage is TRBV10-3 and J usage is TRBJ1-5, with 8 bases that match TRBD1. Germline V lookup: CDR1 ENHRY, CDR2 SYGVKD. V dropped 10 bases and J dropped 6; count of bases not matched to a gene: 23. The CDR3 is 18 amino acids. The CDR3 is CATRMGTGLNLGGQPQHF. DNA of the CDR3: TGTGCCACCCGGATGGGGACAGGTCTCAACCTGGGGGGTCAGCCCCAGCATTTT.

The J gene is TRBJ2-2, the V gene TRBV5-1; 10 positions agree with TRBD1. CDR3 length: 18 amino acids. Trimming at V came to 2 bases and at J to 6 bases, leaving 13 bases not matched to a gene. From germline, CDR1 is SGHRS and CDR2 YFSETQ. CDR3 sequence: CASSFAGTGDWTAGELFF. In DNA, the CDR3 is TGCGCCAGCAGCTTTGCCGGGACAGGGGATTGGACGGCCGGGGAGCTGTTTTTT.

The chain has TRBV5-5 and TRBJ2-7, with unresolved D. The CDR3 covers 13 residues. Trimming removed 2 bases at V and 0 bases at J, with 6 bases between. CDR1 and CDR2 (germline): SGHKS, YYEKEE (reference sequence). The CDR3 region is CASSLPSSYEQYF. The DNA for the CDR3 is TGTGCCAGCAGCTTACCCAGCTCCTACGAGCAGTACTTC.

The chain combines TRBV7-9 with TRBJ2-5; possible D gene TRBD2, 6 bases. The V end was cut by 4 bases, the J end by 2 bases, with 14 bases between. The V gene's germline CDR1 is SEHNR and CDR2 FQNEAQ (reference sequence). The CDR3 totals 15 residues. Written as DNA, the CDR3 is TGTGCCAGCAGCTATACTGGGGGGAGTCAAGAGACCCAGTACTTC. Protein product: CASSYTGGSQETQYF.

The genes are TRBV5-1 and TRBJ2-5; 13 nucleotides align to TRBD2. Germline V CDR1 and CDR2: SGHRS, YFSETQ. The CDR3 contains 15 residues. Losses at the gene ends were 6 bases for V and 5 bases for J; bases not matched to a gene: 7. The CDR3, as DNA: TGCGCCAGCACACGGACTAGCGGGAGAAGGGAGACCCAGTACTTC. This sequence encodes CASTRTSGRRETQYF.

This chain links TRBV19 with TRBJ2-2; TRBD2 aligns across 8 bases. The CDR3 extends over 14 amino acids. V was clipped by 7 bases and J by 5 bases; unmatched bases: 6. From germline, CDR1 is LNHDA and CDR2 SQIVND (reference sequence). CDR3 region: CASIQTSVTGELFF. In DNA form, the CDR3 reads TGTGCCAGTATCCAGACTAGCGTAACCGGGGAGCTGTTTTTT.

The chain uses TRBV29-1 and TRBJ1-2, with 7 bases matching TRBD1. This CDR3 region has 14 residues. CDR1 is SQVTM and CDR2 is ANQGSEA in the germline V gene. Losses at the gene ends were 6 bases for V and 2 bases for J; bases not matched to a gene: 9. The CDR3 DNA reads as TGCAGCGTCGAGCCGGGACAGCGCAACTATGGCTACACCTTC. Translating it yields CSVEPGQRNYGYTF.

J is TRBJ2-7 and V is TRBV5-1; no definite D call. This CDR3 has 11 residues. V was pared by 3 bases and J by 4 bases, with 5 bases between. Germline V gives CDR1 SGHRS, CDR2 YFSETQ. The CDR3 sequence: CASSYRYEQYF. CDR3 bases: TGCGCCAGCAGCTATCGGTACGAGCAGTACTTC.

The chain joins TRBV5-6 to TRBJ2-7; 7 positions match TRBD1. After removal of 4 bases from V and 1 base from J, the junction contained 8 bases not matched to a gene. Per germline, CDR1 SGHDT and CDR2 YYEEEE. CDR3 length equals 15 residues. The CDR3, as DNA: TGTGCCAGCAGCACGGTGGGGACAGCGTCCTACGAGCAGTACTTC. Translation: CASSTVGTASYEQYF.

This clone occurred a few times. The chain carries TRBV9 and TRBJ1-1; D is undetermined. The CDR3 extends over 13 amino acids. CDR1 is SGDLS, CDR2 YYNGEE, per germline. V dropped 0 bases and J dropped 0 bases, with 3 bases sitting between them. The CDR3: CASSVALNTEAFF. CDR3 DNA: TGTGCCAGCAGCGTAGCTTTGAACACTGAAGCTTTCTTT.

The rearrangement links TRBV19 to TRBJ1-2; the match to TRBD1 covers 7 bases. The CDR3 contains 20 residues. The trim removed 6 bases at V and 4 bases at J, leaving 26 bases unmatched. Looked up from germline, CDR1 is LNHDA and CDR2 is SQIVND (reference sequence). The CDR3 DNA follows: TGTGCCAGTAGAACACTTCGTGACCGGACAGGTGCCGGCATTAGCTATGGCTACACCTTC. As protein: CASRTLRDRTGAGISYGYTF.

This clone was detected only a few times. The chain combines TRBV5-6 with TRBJ1-3; 7 bases align to TRBD1. This CDR3 has 15 residues. The germline V gene encodes CDR1 SGHDT and CDR2 YYEEEE. V trimming: 4 bases; J trimming: 2 bases; junction bases outside the gene matches: 6. In nucleotides, the CDR3 is TGTGCCAGCAGCCCCCCCAGGGGGACTGGAAACACCATATATTTT. Protein product: CASSPPRGTGNTIYF.

Concerning this clone: This may arise from a read error, as a much more abundant clone is one base away. The J gene is TRBJ1-5, the V gene TRBV3-1 (or the pseudogene TRBV3-2); a possible D gene is TRBD1 (5 bases). Germline V lookup: CDR1 LGHDT, CDR2 YNNKEL (reference sequence). This CDR3 spans 14 amino acids. Trimming shortened V by 4 bases and J by 0 bases, and 7 bases separated the two germline ends. The CDR3 loop is CASSLQDSNQPQHF. The CDR3 DNA reads as TGTGCCAGCAGCCTACAGGATAGCAATCAGCCCCAGCATTTT.

The rearrangement uses TRBV21-1 and TRBJ2-5; the table calls TRBD1, which could not be checked here. TRBV21-1 is tagged as a pseudogene. This CDR3 is 14 amino acids long. This CDR3 is CASSKDRTLETQYF. The CDR3 DNA is TGTGCCAGCAGCAAAGACAGGACCCTAGAGACCCAGTACTTC.

This clone has just one count. The chain recombines TRBV4-2 with TRBJ1-6; weak D call: TRBD1 (6 bases). With 8 bases removed from V and 10 bases from J, the gap between germline ends came to 18 bases. The CDR3 loop spans 14 amino acids. The germline V gene has CDR1 LGHNA and CDR2 YNFKEQ. CDR3 residues: CASGGGGFGSPLHF. The CDR3 DNA sequence: TGTGCCAGCGGGGGTGGGGGCTTTGGATCACCCCTCCACTTT.

Comments on this clone: Different DNA sequences within this sample yield the same CDR3. V gene TRBV7-2 combines with J gene TRBJ1-4; D not resolved. This CDR3 has 14 residues. Per germline, CDR1 SGHTA and CDR2 FQGNSA. V was clipped by 5 bases and J by 0 bases, with 7 bases between them. CDR3 sequence reads: CASSPIATNEKLFF. The CDR3 DNA follows: TGTGCCAGCAGCCCTATTGCAACTAATGAAAAACTGTTTTTT.

This chain uses TRBV18 with TRBJ2-1, with 8 bases matching TRBD1. The CDR3 length is 15 residues. Looked up from germline, CDR1 is KGHSH and CDR2 is LQKENI. V lost 2 bases and J lost 5; bases outside the gene matches: 5. CDR3 DNA sequence: TGTGCCAGCTCACCAAGGACAGGGAGCCACAATGAGCAGTTCTTC. Translated: CASSPRTGSHNEQFF. Drawing the rest from reference TRBV18 and TRBJ2-1, the complete variable domain is NAGVMQNPRHLVRRRGQEARLRCSPMKGHSHVYWYRQLPEEGLKFMVYLQKENIIDESGMPKERFSAEFPKEGPSILRIQQVVRGDSAAYFCASSPRTGSHNEQFFGPGTRLTVL.